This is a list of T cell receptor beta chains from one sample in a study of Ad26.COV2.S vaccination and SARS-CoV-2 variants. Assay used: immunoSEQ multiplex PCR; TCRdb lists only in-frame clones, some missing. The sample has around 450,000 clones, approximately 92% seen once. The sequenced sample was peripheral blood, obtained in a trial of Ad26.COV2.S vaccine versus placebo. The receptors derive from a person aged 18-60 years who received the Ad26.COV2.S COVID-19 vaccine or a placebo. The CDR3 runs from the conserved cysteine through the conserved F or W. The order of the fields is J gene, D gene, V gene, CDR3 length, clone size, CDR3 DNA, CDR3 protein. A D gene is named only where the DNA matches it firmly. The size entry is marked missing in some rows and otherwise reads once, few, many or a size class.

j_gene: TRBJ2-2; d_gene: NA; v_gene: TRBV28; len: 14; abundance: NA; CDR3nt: TGTGCCAGCAGTTCGTCAGGGGCCACCGGGGAGCTGTTTTTT; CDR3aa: CASSSSGATGELFF
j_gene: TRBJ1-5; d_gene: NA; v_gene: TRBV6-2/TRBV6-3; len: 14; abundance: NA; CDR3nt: TGTGCCAGCAGTCAGACAGGAGGTCGGCAGCCCCAGCATTTT; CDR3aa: CASSQTGGRQPQHF
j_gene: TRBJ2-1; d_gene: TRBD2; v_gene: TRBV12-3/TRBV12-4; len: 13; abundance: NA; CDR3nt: TGTGCCAGCAGCGGGACTAGCGAGGGTGAGCAGTTCTTC; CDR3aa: CASSGTSEGEQFF
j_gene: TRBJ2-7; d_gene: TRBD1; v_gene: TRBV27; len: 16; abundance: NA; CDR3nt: TGTGCCAGCAGTTCGCTCACCGGGACAGGGGCAAACGAGCAGTACTTC; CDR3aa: CASSSLTGTGANEQYF
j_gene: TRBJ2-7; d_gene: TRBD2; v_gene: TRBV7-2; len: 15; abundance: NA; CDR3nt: TGTGCCAGCAGCCTTAGCGGGAGGGAACCCTACGAGCAGTACTTC; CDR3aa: CASSLSGREPYEQYF
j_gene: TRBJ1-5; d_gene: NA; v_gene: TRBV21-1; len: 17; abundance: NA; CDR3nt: TGTGCCAGCAGCAAGAGAGTTATCCGGGACGGTAATCAGCCCCAGCATTTT; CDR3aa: CASSKRVIRDGNQPQHF
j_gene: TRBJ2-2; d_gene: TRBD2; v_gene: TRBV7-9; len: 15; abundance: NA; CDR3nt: TGTGCCAGCAGCTCGCGGGAGGCGAACACCGGGGAGCTGTTTTTT; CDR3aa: CASSSREANTGELFF
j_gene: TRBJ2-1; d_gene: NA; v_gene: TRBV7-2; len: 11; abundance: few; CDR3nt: TGTGCCAGCAGCCCTCAGTATGAGCAGTTCTTC; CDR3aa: CASSPQYEQFF
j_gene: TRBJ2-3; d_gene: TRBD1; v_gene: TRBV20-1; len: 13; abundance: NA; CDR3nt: TGCAGTGCTAGTAAGGGGGCTGCAGATACGCAGTATTTT; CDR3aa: CSASKGAADTQYF
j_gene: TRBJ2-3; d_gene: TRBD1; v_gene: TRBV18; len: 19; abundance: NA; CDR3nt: TGTGCCAGCTCCCGAGTTGTGACAGCACGGACAGGAAACACAGATACGCAGTATTTT; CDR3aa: CASSRVVTARTGNTDTQYF
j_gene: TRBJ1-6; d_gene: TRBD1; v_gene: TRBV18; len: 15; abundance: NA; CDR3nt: TGTGCCAGCTCACCCTCAGGGGGAGTTGAATCACCCCTCCACTTT; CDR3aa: CASSPSGGVESPLHF